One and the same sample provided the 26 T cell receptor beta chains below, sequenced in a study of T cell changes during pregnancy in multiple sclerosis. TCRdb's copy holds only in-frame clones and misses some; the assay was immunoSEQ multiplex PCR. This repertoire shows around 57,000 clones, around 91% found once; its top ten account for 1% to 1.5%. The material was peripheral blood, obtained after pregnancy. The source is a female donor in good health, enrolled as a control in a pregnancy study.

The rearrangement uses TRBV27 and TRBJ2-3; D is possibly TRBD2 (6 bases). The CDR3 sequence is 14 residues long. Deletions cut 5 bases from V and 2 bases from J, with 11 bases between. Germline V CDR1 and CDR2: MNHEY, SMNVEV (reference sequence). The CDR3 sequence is CASSGGVSTDTQYF. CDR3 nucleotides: TGTGCCAGCAGTGGCGGGGTTTCCACAGATACGCAGTATTTT.

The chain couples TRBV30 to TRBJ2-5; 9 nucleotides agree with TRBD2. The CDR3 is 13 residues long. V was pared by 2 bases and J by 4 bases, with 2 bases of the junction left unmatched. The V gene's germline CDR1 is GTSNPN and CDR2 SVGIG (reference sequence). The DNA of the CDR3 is TGTGCCTGGAGTCAAGCGGGGGGAGAGACCCAGTACTTC. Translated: CAWSQAGGETQYF.

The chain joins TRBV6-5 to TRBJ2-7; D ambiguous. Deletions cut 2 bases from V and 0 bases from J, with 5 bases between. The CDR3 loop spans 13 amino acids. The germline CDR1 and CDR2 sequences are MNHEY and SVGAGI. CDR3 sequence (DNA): TGTGCCAGCAGTTACGGCACCTCCTACGAGCAGTACTTC. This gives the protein CASSYGTSYEQYF.

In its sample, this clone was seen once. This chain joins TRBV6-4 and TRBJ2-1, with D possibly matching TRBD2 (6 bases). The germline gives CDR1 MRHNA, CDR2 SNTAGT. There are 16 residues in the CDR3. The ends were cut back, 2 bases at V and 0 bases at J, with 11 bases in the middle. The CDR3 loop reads CASSDGDGSSYNEQFF. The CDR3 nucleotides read TGTGCCAGCAGTGACGGGGACGGGAGCTCCTACAATGAGCAGTTCTTC.

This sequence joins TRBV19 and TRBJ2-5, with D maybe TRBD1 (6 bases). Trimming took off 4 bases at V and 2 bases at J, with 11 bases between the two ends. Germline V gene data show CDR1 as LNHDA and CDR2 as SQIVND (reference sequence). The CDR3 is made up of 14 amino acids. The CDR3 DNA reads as TGTGCCAGTAGTACCTGGACAGTACAAGAGACCCAGTACTTC. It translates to CASSTWTVQETQYF.

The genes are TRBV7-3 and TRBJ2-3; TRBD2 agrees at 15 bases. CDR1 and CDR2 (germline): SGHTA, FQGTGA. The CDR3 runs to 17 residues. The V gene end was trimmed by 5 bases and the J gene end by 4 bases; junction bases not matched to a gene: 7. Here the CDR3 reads CASSPGLAGGRADTQYF. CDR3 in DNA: TGTGCCAGCAGCCCCGGACTAGCGGGGGGGCGGGCAGATACGCAGTATTTT.

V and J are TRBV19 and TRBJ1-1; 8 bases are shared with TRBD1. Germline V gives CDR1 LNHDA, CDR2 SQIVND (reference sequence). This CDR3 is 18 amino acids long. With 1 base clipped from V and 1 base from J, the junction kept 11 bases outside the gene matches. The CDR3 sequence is CASSIGVRAGGWNTEAFF. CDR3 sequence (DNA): TGTGCCAGTAGTATAGGGGTAAGGGCAGGGGGCTGGAACACTGAAGCTTTCTTT.

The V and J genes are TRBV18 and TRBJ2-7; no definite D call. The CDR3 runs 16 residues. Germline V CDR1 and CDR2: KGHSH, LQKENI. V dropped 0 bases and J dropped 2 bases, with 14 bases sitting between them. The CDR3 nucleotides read TGTGCCAGCTCACCACCGAACATCCGTTCGACCTACGAGCAGTACTTC. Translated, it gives CASSPPNIRSTYEQYF.

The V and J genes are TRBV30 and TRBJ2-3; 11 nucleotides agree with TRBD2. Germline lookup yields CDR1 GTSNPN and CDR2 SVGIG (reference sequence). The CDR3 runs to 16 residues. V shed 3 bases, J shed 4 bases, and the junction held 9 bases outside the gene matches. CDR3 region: CAWSPLTSGGSDTQYF. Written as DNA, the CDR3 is TGTGCCTGGAGCCCTCTAACTAGCGGGGGTTCAGATACGCAGTATTTT.

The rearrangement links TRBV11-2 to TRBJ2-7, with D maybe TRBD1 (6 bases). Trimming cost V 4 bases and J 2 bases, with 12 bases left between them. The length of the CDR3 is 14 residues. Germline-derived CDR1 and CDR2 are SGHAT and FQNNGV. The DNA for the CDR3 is TGTGCCAGCAGCTCCCCGGACAGTACCTACGAGCAGTACTTC. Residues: CASSSPDSTYEQYF.

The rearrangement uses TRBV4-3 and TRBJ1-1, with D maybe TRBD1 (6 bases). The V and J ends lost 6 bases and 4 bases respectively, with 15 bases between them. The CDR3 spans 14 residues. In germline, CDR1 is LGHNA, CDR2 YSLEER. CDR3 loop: CASRRNREGTEAFF. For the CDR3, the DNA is TGCGCCAGCAGACGAAACAGGGAGGGCACTGAAGCTTTCTTT.

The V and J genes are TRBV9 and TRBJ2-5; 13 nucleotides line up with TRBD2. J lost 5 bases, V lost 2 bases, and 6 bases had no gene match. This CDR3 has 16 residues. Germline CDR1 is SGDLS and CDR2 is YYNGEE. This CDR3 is CASSVSPGLAGETQYF. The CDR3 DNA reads TGTGCCAGCAGCGTTTCACCGGGACTAGCGGGGGAGACCCAGTACTTC.

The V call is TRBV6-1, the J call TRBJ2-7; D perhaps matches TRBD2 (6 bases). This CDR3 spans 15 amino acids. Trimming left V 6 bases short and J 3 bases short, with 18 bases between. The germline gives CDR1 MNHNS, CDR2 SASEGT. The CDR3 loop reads CASSAEGLPNYEQYF. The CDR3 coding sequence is TGTGCCAGCAGCGCGGAGGGGCTACCCAACTACGAGCAGTACTTC.

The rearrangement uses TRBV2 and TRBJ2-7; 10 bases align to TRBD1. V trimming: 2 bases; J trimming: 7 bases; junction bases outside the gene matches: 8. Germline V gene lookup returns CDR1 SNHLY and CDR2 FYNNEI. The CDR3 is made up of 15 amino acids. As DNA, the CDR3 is TGTGCCAGCAGTGAACGAGGGACAGGGGTGGAAGAGCAGTACTTC. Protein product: CASSERGTGVEEQYF. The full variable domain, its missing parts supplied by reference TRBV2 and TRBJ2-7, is EPEVTQTPSHQVTQMGQEVILRCVPISNHLYFYWYRQILGQKVEFLVSFYNNEISEKSEIFDDQFSVERPDGSNFTLKIRSTKLEDSAMYFCASSERGTGVEEQYFGPGTRLTVT.

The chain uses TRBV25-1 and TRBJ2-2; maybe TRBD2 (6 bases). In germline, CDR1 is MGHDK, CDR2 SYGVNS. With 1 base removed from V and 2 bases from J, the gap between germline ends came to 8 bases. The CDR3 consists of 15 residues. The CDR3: CASSELGGNTGELFF. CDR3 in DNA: TGTGCCAGCAGTGAATTGGGGGGAAACACCGGGGAGCTGTTTTTT. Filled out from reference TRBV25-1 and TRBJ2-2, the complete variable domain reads EADIYQTPRYLVIGTGKKITLECSQTMGHDKMYWYQQDPGMELHLIHYSYGVNSTEKGDLSSESTVSRIRTEHFPLTLESARPSHTSQYLCASSELGGNTGELFFGEGSRLTVL.

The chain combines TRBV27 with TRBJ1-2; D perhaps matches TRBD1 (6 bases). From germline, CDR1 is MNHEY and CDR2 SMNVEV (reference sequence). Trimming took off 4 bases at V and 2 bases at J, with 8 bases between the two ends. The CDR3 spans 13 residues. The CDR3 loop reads CASSYGQNYGYTF. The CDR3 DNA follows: TGTGCCAGCAGTTACGGACAGAACTATGGCTACACCTTC.

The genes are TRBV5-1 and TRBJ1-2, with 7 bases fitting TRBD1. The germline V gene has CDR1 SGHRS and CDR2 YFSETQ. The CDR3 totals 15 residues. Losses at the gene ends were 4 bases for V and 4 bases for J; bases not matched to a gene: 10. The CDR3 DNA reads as TGCGCCAGCAGCGCAAGACAGGGAACCTCCTATGGCTACACCTTC. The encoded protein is CASSARQGTSYGYTF.

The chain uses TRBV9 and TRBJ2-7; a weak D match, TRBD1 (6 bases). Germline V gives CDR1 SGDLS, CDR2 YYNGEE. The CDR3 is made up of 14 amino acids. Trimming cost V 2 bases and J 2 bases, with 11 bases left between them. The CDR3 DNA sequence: TGTGCCAGCAGCGTCCGGGACAAGGCCTACGAGCAGTACTTC. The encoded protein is CASSVRDKAYEQYF.

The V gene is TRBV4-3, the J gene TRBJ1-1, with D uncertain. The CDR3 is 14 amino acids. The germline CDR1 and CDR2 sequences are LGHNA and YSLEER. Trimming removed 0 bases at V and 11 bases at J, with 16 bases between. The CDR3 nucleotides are TGCGCCAGCAGCCAAGATATTCTTGGACTTTCGGCTTTCTTT. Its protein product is CASSQDILGLSAFF.

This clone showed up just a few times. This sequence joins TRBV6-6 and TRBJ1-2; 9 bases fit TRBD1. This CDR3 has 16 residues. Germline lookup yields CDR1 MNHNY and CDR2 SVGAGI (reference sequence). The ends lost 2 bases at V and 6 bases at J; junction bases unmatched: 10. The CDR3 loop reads CASSYPSRTGVDGYTF. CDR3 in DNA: TGTGCCAGCAGTTACCCTTCACGGACAGGGGTGGATGGCTACACCTTC.

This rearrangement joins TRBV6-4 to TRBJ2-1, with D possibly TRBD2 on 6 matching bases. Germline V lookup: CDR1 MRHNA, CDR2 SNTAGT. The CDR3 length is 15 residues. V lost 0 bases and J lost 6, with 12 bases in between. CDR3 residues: CASSDSATSFNEQFF. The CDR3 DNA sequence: TGTGCCAGCAGTGACTCCGCGACTAGTTTCAATGAGCAGTTCTTC.

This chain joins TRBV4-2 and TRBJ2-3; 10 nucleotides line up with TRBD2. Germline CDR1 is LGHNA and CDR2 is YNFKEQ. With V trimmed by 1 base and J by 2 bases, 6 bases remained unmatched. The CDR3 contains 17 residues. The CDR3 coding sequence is TGTGCCAGCAGCCAAGTGTCTAGCGGGGGAACCACAGATACGCAGTATTTT. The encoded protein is CASSQVSSGGTTDTQYF.

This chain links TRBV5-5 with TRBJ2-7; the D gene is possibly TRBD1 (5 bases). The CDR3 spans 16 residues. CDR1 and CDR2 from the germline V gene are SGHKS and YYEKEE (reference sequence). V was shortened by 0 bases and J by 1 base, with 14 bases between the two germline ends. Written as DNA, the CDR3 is TGTGCCAGCAGCTTGGCCGGCACAGGACCATCCTACGAGCAGTACTTC. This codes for CASSLAGTGPSYEQYF. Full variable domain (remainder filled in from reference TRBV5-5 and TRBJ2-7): DAGVTQSPTHLIKTRGQQVTLRCSPISGHKSVSWYQQVLGQGPQFIFQYYEKEERGRGNFPDRFSARQFPNYSSELNVNALLLGDSALYLCASSLAGTGPSYEQYFGPGTRLTVT.

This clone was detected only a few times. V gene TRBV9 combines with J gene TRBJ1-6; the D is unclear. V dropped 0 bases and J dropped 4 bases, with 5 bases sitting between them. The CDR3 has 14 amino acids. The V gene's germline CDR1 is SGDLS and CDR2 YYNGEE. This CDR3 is CASSVAVYNSPLHF. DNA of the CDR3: TGTGCCAGCAGCGTAGCGGTGTATAATTCACCCCTCCACTTT.

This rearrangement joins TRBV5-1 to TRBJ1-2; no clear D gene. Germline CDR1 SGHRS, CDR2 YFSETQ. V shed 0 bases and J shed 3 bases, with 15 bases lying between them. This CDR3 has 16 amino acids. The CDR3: CASSLEVTAGDYGYTF. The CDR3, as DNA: TGCGCCAGCAGCTTGGAAGTGACGGCGGGCGACTATGGCTACACCTTC.

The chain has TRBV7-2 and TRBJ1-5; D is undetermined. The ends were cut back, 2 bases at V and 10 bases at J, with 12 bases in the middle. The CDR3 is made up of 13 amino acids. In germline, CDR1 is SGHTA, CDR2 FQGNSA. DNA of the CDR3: TGTGCCAGCAGCTTACAGGTCCGCAGACCCCAGCATTTT. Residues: CASSLQVRRPQHF.